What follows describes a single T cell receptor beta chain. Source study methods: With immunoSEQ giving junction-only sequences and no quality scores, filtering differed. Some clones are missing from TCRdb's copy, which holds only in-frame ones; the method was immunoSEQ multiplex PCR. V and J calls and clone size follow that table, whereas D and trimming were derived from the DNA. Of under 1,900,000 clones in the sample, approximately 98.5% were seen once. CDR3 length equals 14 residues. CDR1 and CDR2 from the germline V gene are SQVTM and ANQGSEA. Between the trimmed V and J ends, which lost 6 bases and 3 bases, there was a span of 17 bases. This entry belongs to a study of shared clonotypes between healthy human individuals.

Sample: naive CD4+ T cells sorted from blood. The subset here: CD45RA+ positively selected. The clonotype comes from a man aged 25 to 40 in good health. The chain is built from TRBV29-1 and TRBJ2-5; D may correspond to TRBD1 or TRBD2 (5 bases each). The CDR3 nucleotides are TGCAGCGTGGCCAGGGACGAAGTGGAAGAGACCCAGTACTTC. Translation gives CSVARDEVEETQYF.